This T cell receptor beta chain was profiled in a study of cytomegalovirus exposure and HLA in healthy donors. Across the whole study: Roughly 180 million T cells yielded 117 million unique TCR beta sequences, as an earlier analysis found.

PCR employed 60 Vbeta and 13 Jbeta primers. This table comes from immunoSEQ multiplex PCR, and its TCRdb copy is limited to in-frame clones, with some not included. Among some 170,000 clones, approximately 80% were seen once, and the ten largest hold roughly 9%. Germline V gene lookup returns CDR1 MNHNY and CDR2 SVGAGI (reference sequence). CDR3 length: 15 residues. V lost 3 bases, J lost 0 bases, and 9 bases lay in between. The receptor comes from a man younger than 30 in good health and CMV-seropositive. Source material: PBMCs. The chain has TRBV6-6 and TRBJ1-5; the D gene is possibly TRBD1 (5 bases). Here the CDR3 DNA reads TGTGCCAGCAGTTATGGGGGGGATAGCAATCAGCCCCAGCATTTT. Its translation: CASSYGGDSNQPQHF.